This T cell receptor (beta chain) is drawn from a study of control samples from healthy donors and cancer patients. Germline V gene sequence: CDR1 LGHDT, CDR2 YNNKEL (reference sequence). V lost 0 bases and J lost 2, with 14 bases in between. The CDR3 contains 17 residues. The table came from immunoSEQ multiplex PCR; TCRdb's copy has only in-frame clones and leaves some out. Found here are approximately 70,000 clones, roughly 86% of them singletons; the top ten hold under 20%. The chain couples TRBV3-1 (or the pseudogene TRBV3-2) to TRBJ2-1; D is perhaps TRBD1 or TRBD2 (5 bases each). Sequences were obtained from PBMCs. The receptor was derived from a man between 60 and 75 years old with lung cancer. The CDR3 protein is CASSQDLGDGTYNEQFF. In DNA form, the CDR3 reads TGTGCCAGCAGCCAAGATCTTGGGGACGGCACCTACAATGAGCAGTTCTTC.